These 15 T cell receptor beta chains came from one sample sequenced in a study of blood T cells in healthy people across ages. Using a J-beta primer mix together with a sample-barcoded 5' primer, a second PCR was run for about 7 to 12 cycles. TCRdb re-called the 5' RACE reads through MiXCR, storing one row per CDR3 protein. The data hold around 820,000 distinct CDR3 sequences, with 25% observed a single time. These data are also associated with another study on T cells of mothers and their children.

Input material: blood. These receptors originate from a boy younger than 18 in good health.

V is TRBV15 and J is TRBJ1-4; the match to TRBD1 covers 7 bases. J gave up 2 bases and V 1 base, and 7 bases lay outside the gene matches. This CDR3 is built from 17 residues. Germline V gives CDR1 LNHNV, CDR2 YYDKDF (reference sequence). The DNA for the CDR3 is TGTGCCACCAGCAGAGTTTTGGGGACAGTCACTAATGAAAAACTGTTTTTT. This translates into CATSRVLGTVTNEKLFF.

The chain employs TRBV28 and TRBJ1-2; 8 nucleotides align to TRBD1. CDR1 and CDR2 (germline): MDHEN, SYDVKM. The CDR3 totals 12 residues. The trim removed 9 bases at V and 6 bases at J, leaving 6 bases unmatched. CDR3 in DNA: TGTGCCAGTAACTCAGGGGGCCATGGCTACACCTTC. This translates into CASNSGGHGYTF.

The V call is TRBV2, the J call TRBJ2-4; D possibly corresponds to TRBD1 (5 bases). V was cut by 7 bases and J by 5 bases, with 12 bases left in between. The germline V gene has CDR1 SNHLY and CDR2 FYNNEI. The CDR3 has 13 amino acids. CDR3 sequence: CASMRQTENIQYF. CDR3 sequence (DNA): TGTGCCAGCATGAGACAGACAGAAAACATTCAGTACTTC.

V usage is TRBV7-7 and J usage is TRBJ2-1; no clear D gene. The CDR3 is 20 amino acids. The ends were cut back, 5 bases at V and 7 bases at J, with 33 bases in the middle. Germline-derived CDR1 and CDR2 are SSHAT and FNYEAQ (reference sequence). The CDR3 loop reads CASSQRPMSSLISGWNEQFF. CDR3 DNA sequence: TGTGCCAGCAGCCAAAGGCCTATGTCCTCGTTAATTTCAGGATGGAATGAGCAGTTCTTC.

The chain recombines TRBV2 with TRBJ1-6; D is undetermined. The CDR3 extends over 12 amino acids. V shed 4 bases and J shed 5 bases, with 3 bases lying between them. CDR1 SNHLY and CDR2 FYNNEI come from the germline V gene. Here the CDR3 reads CASSGDNSPLHF. The DNA for the CDR3 is TGTGCCAGCAGTGGCGATAATTCACCCCTCCACTTT.

A remark on this clonotype: Being one base from a much bigger clone, this may be a read error. The gene calls are TRBV6-1 and TRBJ2-1, with D perhaps assigned TRBD1 or TRBD2 (5 bases each). The CDR3 runs to 12 residues. The germline V and J ends were trimmed by 8 bases and 3 bases, with 8 bases remaining between them. Germline V gene lookup returns CDR1 MNHNS and CDR2 SASEGT. CDR3 nucleotides: TGTGCCAGCGGGGACCACTACAATGAGCAGTTCTTC. Translating gives CASGDHYNEQFF.

This clonotype was detected only a few times. This chain uses TRBV7-9 with TRBJ2-5; 8 bases are a match to TRBD2. The CDR3 runs to 15 residues. V shed 5 bases, J shed 5 bases, and the junction held 10 bases outside the gene matches. From germline, CDR1 is SEHNR and CDR2 FQNEAQ (reference sequence). The CDR3 reads CASSETSGGRETQYF. Written as DNA, the CDR3 is TGTGCCAGCAGCGAAACTAGCGGCGGTCGGGAGACCCAGTACTTC.

V and J are TRBV6-1 and TRBJ2-5; 14 bases agree with TRBD2. Per the germline V gene, CDR1 is MNHNS and CDR2 is SASEGT. The CDR3 covers 16 residues. Trimming removed 6 bases from V and 5 bases from J; junction bases left unmatched: 8. CDR3 DNA sequence: TGTGCCAGCAGCTCGACTAGCGGGAGGGGTTATGAGACCCAGTACTTC. This gives the protein CASSSTSGRGYETQYF.

The chain carries TRBV15 and TRBJ1-2; no clear D. CDR3 length equals 14 residues. Trimming cost V 4 bases and J 0 bases, with 9 bases left between them. The V gene's germline CDR1 is LNHNV and CDR2 YYDKDF (reference sequence). In nucleotides, the CDR3 is TGTGCCACCAGCATCGACCCGACTAACTATGGCTACACCTTC. This sequence encodes CATSIDPTNYGYTF. Combining the CDR3 with reference TRBV15 and TRBJ1-2 gives the whole variable domain DAMVIQNPRYQVTQFGKPVTLSCSQTLNHNVMYWYQQKSSQAPKLLFHYYDKDFNNEADTPDNFQSRRPNTSFCFLDIRSPGLGDTAMYLCATSIDPTNYGYTFGSGTRLTVV.

The chain couples TRBV7-2 to TRBJ1-2; 7 bases line up with TRBD1. The V and J ends lost 4 bases and 7 bases, in that order; junction bases with no gene match: 12. From germline, CDR1 is SGHTA and CDR2 FQGNSA. This CDR3 spans 15 amino acids. The CDR3 bases are TGTGCCAGCAGCTCTCAACAGGGGAGTATGGGTGGCTACACCTTC. Residues: CASSSQQGSMGGYTF.

The table lists this clonotype with a few counts. CDR3 nucleotide sequence: TGTGCCAGCAGCTTATCGGCGGGAGAGGTTATGGAGACCCAGTACTTC. Encoded protein: CASSLSAGEVMETQYF. The V call is TRBV7-9, the J call TRBJ2-5; 7 nucleotides line up with TRBD2. The germline CDR1 and CDR2 sequences are SEHNR and FQNEAQ (reference sequence). J lost 5 bases, V lost 2 bases, and 11 bases had no gene match. CDR3 length equals 16 residues.

V gene TRBV29-1 combines with J gene TRBJ2-5; tentatively, D is TRBD2 (6 bases). The ends were cut back, 4 bases at V and 5 bases at J, with 11 bases in the middle. The CDR3 sequence is 12 residues long. Germline V gene lookup returns CDR1 SQVTM and CDR2 ANQGSEA. The CDR3 DNA reads TGCAGCGTTGGGCCTAGCGTGGAGACCCAGTACTTC. This codes for CSVGPSVETQYF.

The chain joins TRBV5-4 to TRBJ2-5, with D possibly TRBD2 on 5 matching bases. The CDR3 has 14 residues. CDR1 and CDR2 from the germline V gene are SGHNT and YYREEE (reference sequence). With 4 bases removed from V and 4 bases from J, the gap between germline ends came to 14 bases. DNA of the CDR3: TGTGCCAGCAGCACCAGACGGGGTGGAGAGACCCAGTACTTC. As protein: CASSTRRGGETQYF.

V is TRBV5-6 and J is TRBJ1-2, with 7 nucleotides matching TRBD1. After removal of 1 base from V and 3 bases from J, the junction contained 6 bases not matched to a gene. The CDR3 is 15 residues long. Germline V gene data show CDR1 as SGHDT and CDR2 as YYEEEE. For the CDR3, the DNA is TGTGCCAGCAGCTTGACCTGGGACAGTGACTATGGCTACACCTTC. Encoded protein: CASSLTWDSDYGYTF.

V usage is TRBV7-2 and J usage is TRBJ2-7; 9 bases fit TRBD2. The CDR3 extends over 17 amino acids. J gave up 5 bases and V 4 bases, and 15 bases lay outside the gene matches. CDR1 and CDR2 (germline): SGHTA, FQGNSA. CDR3 amino acids: CASSSPVGAGGPHEQYF. The CDR3 region has the DNA TGTGCCAGCAGCTCTCCCGTGGGTGCGGGAGGGCCCCACGAGCAGTACTTC.